The 21 T cell receptor beta chains given below trace back to one sample, sequenced in a study of cytomegalovirus exposure and HLA in healthy donors. The PCR was carried out with 60 Vbeta primers and 13 Jbeta primers. TCRdb's copy holds only in-frame clones and misses some; the assay was immunoSEQ multiplex PCR. The repertoire holds 100,000 to 140,000 clones, with over 75% as singletons. The source material was PBMCs. The receptors were sampled from a male donor in good health and CMV-seronegative.

The CDR3 nucleotides read TGCGCCAGCAGCCTGACAGGGATCTACGAGCAGTACTTC. Translated: CASSLTGIYEQYF. This chain connects TRBV10-2 to TRBJ2-7; 7 bases line up with TRBD1. The CDR3 contains 13 residues. Germline assignment: CDR1 WSHSY and CDR2 SAAADI. The trim removed 6 bases at V and 3 bases at J, leaving 5 bases unmatched.

The rearrangement joins TRBV30 to TRBJ2-7; 9 positions agree with TRBD1. The junction had 4 bases not matched to a gene; V was cut back by 0 bases and J by 1 base. The CDR3 length is 15 residues. Germline lookup yields CDR1 GTSNPN and CDR2 SVGIG (reference sequence). The CDR3 DNA reads as TGTGCCTGGAGTGTGGTGACAGGGGGTTCCTACGAGCAGTACTTC. Its translation: CAWSVVTGGSYEQYF.

This rearrangement joins TRBV6-1 to TRBJ2-1, with TRBD2 matching over 7 bases. Trimming removed 0 bases from V and 2 bases from J; junction bases left unmatched: 7. The CDR3 is made up of 17 amino acids. The germline V gene encodes CDR1 MNHNS and CDR2 SASEGT. Written as DNA, the CDR3 is TGTGCCAGCAGTGAAGCGGTCGGGCTAGCGGCCTACAATGAGCAGTTCTTC. It specifies CASSEAVGLAAYNEQFF.

In its sample, this clone was seen once. This chain uses TRBV10-3 with TRBJ2-3, with unresolved D. From germline, CDR1 is ENHRY and CDR2 SYGVKD. Trimming stripped 3 bases from V and 1 base from J, with 17 bases between. This CDR3 has 17 residues. The CDR3, as DNA: TGTGCCATCAGTGATCATTCCAGTGCCTTACGCACAGATACGCAGTATTTT. Amino acids: CAISDHSSALRTDTQYF.

The chain employs TRBV27 and TRBJ2-7; 7 bases map to TRBD2. V dropped 10 bases and J dropped 6; count of bases not matched to a gene: 12. Germline V CDR1 and CDR2: MNHEY, SMNVEV (reference sequence). There are 13 residues in the CDR3. CDR3 DNA sequence: TGTGCCACCACCTCAGCGGGAACGGGCGAGCAGTACTTC. This encodes CATTSAGTGEQYF.

The chain is built from TRBV4-2 and TRBJ2-5; perhaps TRBD2 as D (5 bases). Gene TRBJ2-7 matches the end of the DNA better, so the J call may be wrong. The germline V gene has CDR1 LGHNA and CDR2 YNFKEQ. This CDR3 is built from 13 residues. CDR3 sequence (DNA): TGTGCCAGCAGCCCCGGGAAAGACTACGAGCAGTACTTC. It yields the protein CASSPGKDYEQYF.

This clone appeared once. This chain uses TRBV10-1 with TRBJ2-1, with D possibly TRBD1 on 6 matching bases. The CDR3 has 12 residues. The V gene lost 3 bases and the J gene lost 6 bases, with 6 bases spanning the gap. Germline CDR1 WNHNN, CDR2 SYGVQD (reference sequence). The CDR3 bases are TGCGCCAGCAGTGAAGGGGGCAATGAGCAGTTCTTC. Residues: CASSEGGNEQFF.

The chain is built from TRBV11-2 and TRBJ1-3; weak D call: TRBD1 (5 bases). The CDR3 is made up of 15 amino acids. CDR1 and CDR2 (germline): SGHAT, FQNNGV. V gave up 3 bases and J gave up 2 bases, with 11 bases separating them. The CDR3 sequence is CASSLGRGPGNTIYF. In DNA form, the CDR3 reads TGTGCCAGCAGCTTGGGGCGGGGACCTGGAAACACCATATATTTT.

J is TRBJ1-2 and V is TRBV29-1; D may be TRBD1 (5 bases). Germline V gene sequence: CDR1 SQVTM, CDR2 ANQGSEA. CDR3 length: 8 residues. The germline V and J ends were trimmed by 5 bases and 14 bases, with 9 bases remaining between them. The CDR3 region has the DNA TGCAGCGTTTCGGAGGGGACCTTC. It encodes CSVSEGTF.

This clone was counted only a few times. Germline is not matched at one junction end, which may reflect a read error. The chain joins TRBV6-4 to TRBJ1-5, with D possibly being TRBD1 (5 bases). The V gene's germline CDR1 is MRHNA and CDR2 SNTAGT. This CDR3 is built from 14 residues. In DNA, the CDR3 is TGTGCCAGCTCCTCGGACCAGGGCAAACAGCCCCAGCATTTT. Translation gives CASSSDQGKQPQHF.

The chain uses TRBV7-2 and TRBJ2-3; 9 nucleotides match TRBD2. The V gene's germline CDR1 is SGHTA and CDR2 FQGNSA. CDR3 length: 17 amino acids. With V trimmed by 5 bases and J by 6 bases, 15 bases remained unmatched. The CDR3 bases are TGTGCCAGCAGCACCAGGACTAGCGTTACGCACATCGATACGCAGTATTTT. This gives the protein CASSTRTSVTHIDTQYF.

This clone was counted a single time. The chain has TRBV10-1 and TRBJ2-1; D is ambiguous. Germline loops: CDR1 WNHNN, CDR2 SYGVQD (reference sequence). Between the trimmed V and J ends, which lost 4 bases and 10 bases, there was a span of 8 bases. CDR3 length: 11 residues. The CDR3 here is CASSGSGEQFF. The CDR3 nucleotides read TGCGCCAGCAGTGGGTCCGGGGAGCAGTTCTTC.

This clone turned up a few times. The V and J genes are TRBV5-1 and TRBJ1-1; D is undetermined. This CDR3 spans 13 amino acids. V shed 1 base and J shed 1 base, with 5 bases lying between them. Germline CDR1 is SGHRS and CDR2 is YFSETQ. The CDR3 nucleotides read TGCGCCAGCAGCTTGATCCAGAACACTGAAGCTTTCTTT. Translating gives CASSLIQNTEAFF.

This chain uses TRBV7-2 with TRBJ1-1; D is possibly TRBD1 (5 bases). Germline loops: CDR1 SGHTA, CDR2 FQGNSA. This CDR3 has 14 amino acids. Trimming took off 5 bases at V and 4 bases at J, with 14 bases between the two ends. Here the CDR3 reads CASSPAGFGTEAFF. In DNA form, the CDR3 reads TGTGCCAGCAGCCCAGCAGGGTTCGGCACTGAAGCTTTCTTT.

This clone was observed a single time. CDR3 DNA sequence: TGCGCCAGCAGCCCCCCGAGCGGGAGAAATACAGATACGCAGTATTTT. Encoded protein: CASSPPSGRNTDTQYF. V gene TRBV5-1 combines with J gene TRBJ2-3, with 8 bases that match TRBD2. V lost 4 bases, J lost 3 bases, and 10 bases stayed unmatched. In germline, CDR1 is SGHRS, CDR2 YFSETQ. This CDR3 has 16 amino acids.

Points on this clone: Other DNA variants within this sample encode the same CDR3. The V gene is TRBV19, the J gene TRBJ2-2; tentative D call: TRBD1 (6 bases). The V gene lost 10 bases and the J gene lost 0 bases, with 9 bases spanning the gap. CDR1 and CDR2 (germline): LNHDA, SQIVND (reference sequence). The CDR3 runs to 13 residues. The CDR3 DNA sequence: TGTGCCACCGGGACACCGAACACCGGGGAGCTGTTTTTT. Protein: CATGTPNTGELFF.

This sequence joins TRBV2 and TRBJ2-3; 10 bases map to TRBD2. The germline CDR1 and CDR2 sequences are SNHLY and FYNNEI. The CDR3 contains 17 residues. V was clipped by 2 bases and J by 4 bases; unmatched bases: 9. CDR3 region: CASSEWASGSIADTQYF. CDR3 DNA sequence: TGTGCCAGCAGTGAATGGGCTAGCGGGAGTATCGCAGATACGCAGTATTTT.

The chain has TRBV27 and TRBJ2-7; 10 bases are shared with TRBD2. V shed 6 bases and J 5 bases; nucleotides not matched to a gene: 4. Germline V gene data show CDR1 as MNHEY and CDR2 as SMNVEV (reference sequence). The CDR3 runs to 13 residues. The CDR3 bases are TGTGCCAGCAGCCACCTAGCGGGAGACGAGCAGTACTTC. This gives the protein CASSHLAGDEQYF.

This clone came up a few times. The rearrangement links TRBV4-1 to TRBJ1-1; 10 bases are a match to TRBD1. Germline V gives CDR1 MGHRA, CDR2 YSYEKL. V gave up 3 bases and J gave up 8 bases; unmatched junction bases: 6. The CDR3 runs to 14 residues. The CDR3 DNA reads as TGCGCCAGCAGCCATGGTAGGACAGGGGGGGAAGCTTTCTTT. Its translation: CASSHGRTGGEAFF.

In DNA, the CDR3 is TGTGCCAGCAGCGTAGAAAACTTCAATGAGCAGTTCTTC. It encodes CASSVENFNEQFF. The chain carries TRBV9 and TRBJ2-1; D unclear. V lost 0 bases and J lost 6, with 7 bases in between. This CDR3 region has 13 residues. Germline V gene data show CDR1 as SGDLS and CDR2 as YYNGEE.

The J gene is TRBJ2-5, the V gene TRBV11-3; 15 positions match TRBD2. The CDR3 runs 17 residues. Germline assignment: CDR1 SGHNT and CDR2 YENEEA. After removal of 5 bases from V and 4 bases from J, the junction contained 8 bases not matched to a gene. CDR3 nucleotides: TGTGCCAGCAGCCCGGGACTAGCGGGAGGTTCAGGAGAGACCCAGTACTTC. This gives the protein CASSPGLAGGSGETQYF.